Listed here are 3 T cell receptor beta chains from one sample, sequenced in a study of shared clonotypes between healthy human individuals. Only in-frame clones appear in the TCRdb table, and some are missing; sequencing was by immunoSEQ multiplex PCR. The table has around 720,000 clones, less than 80% seen once; the top ten hold around 1.8%. Specimen: memory CD4+ T cells sorted from blood. Specified subset: CD45RA-negative fraction. These receptor sequences come from a young woman in good health.

The J gene is TRBJ2-7, the V gene TRBV2; 7 bases agree with TRBD1. From germline, CDR1 is SNHLY and CDR2 FYNNEI. Trimming at V came to 8 bases and at J to 6 bases, leaving 13 bases not matched to a gene. This CDR3 contains 14 residues. The chain's CDR3 is CASEEQGLGAEQYF. The CDR3 coding sequence is TGTGCCAGCGAGGAACAGGGGTTGGGAGCCGAGCAGTACTTC.

The chain recombines TRBV28 with TRBJ1-1; D is undetermined. The CDR3 extends over 14 amino acids. The germline gives CDR1 MDHEN, CDR2 SYDVKM. The V gene lost 7 bases and the J gene lost 7 bases, with 19 bases spanning the gap. CDR3: CASTLRALKYEAFF. The CDR3 coding sequence is TGTGCCAGCACCCTCCGGGCACTAAAATATGAAGCTTTCTTT. The entire variable domain, with the rest obtained from reference TRBV28 and TRBJ1-1, is as follows: DVKVTQSSRYLVKRTGEKVFLECVQDMDHENMFWYRQDPGLGLRLIYFSYDVKMKEKGDIPEGYSVSREKKERFSLILESASTNQTSMYLCASTLRALKYEAFFGQGTRLTVV.

The gene calls are TRBV19 and TRBJ2-1; a possible D gene is TRBD2 (6 bases). Looked up from germline, CDR1 is LNHDA and CDR2 is SQIVND (reference sequence). The CDR3 covers 15 residues. Trimming shortened V by 5 bases and J by 0 bases, and 11 bases separated the two germline ends. The CDR3 is CASSLRLDSYNEQFF. The DNA of the CDR3 is TGTGCCAGTAGTCTCCGACTAGACTCCTACAATGAGCAGTTCTTC.